The entry that follows covers one T cell receptor beta chain sequence. Antigen unknown. The CDR3 loop spans 12 amino acids. With 2 bases removed from V and 9 bases from J, the gap between germline ends came to 11 bases. The germline V gene has CDR1 LGHDT and CDR2 YNNKEL (reference sequence). Sequencing was performed with immunoSEQ multiplex PCR; in TCRdb, only in-frame clones are kept and a portion is missing. The sample comprises 350,000 to 600,000 clones, approximately 90% of which are singletons, and around 1.8% rests with the top ten. The record originates from a study of Ad26.COV2.S vaccination and SARS-CoV-2 variants. Study-wide points: Marked by substantial breadth, spike-specific CD8+ and CD4+ T cell responses were reportedly seen after vaccination. Breadth measured for non-spike TCRs was similar across vaccine and placebo recipients.

The treatment denotes: 15 to 20 received Ad26.COV2.S at low or high dose, single or two shots; roughly five received placebo; per-sample allocation not given. The samples date from day 63 after the first vaccine or placebo injection. The administered vaccine (an Ad26 vector) expressed Wuhan-strain SARS-CoV-2 spike. This chain joins TRBV3-1 (or the pseudogene TRBV3-2) and TRBJ2-7, with D hard to call. The sample was peripheral blood, taken in a trial of Ad26.COV2.S vaccine versus placebo. This TCR was sampled from a person aged 18-60 years who received the Ad26.COV2.S COVID-19 vaccine or a placebo. The CDR3 DNA is TGTGCCAGCAGCCAACCATCTGATGTGCAGTACTTC. This encodes CASSQPSDVQYF.